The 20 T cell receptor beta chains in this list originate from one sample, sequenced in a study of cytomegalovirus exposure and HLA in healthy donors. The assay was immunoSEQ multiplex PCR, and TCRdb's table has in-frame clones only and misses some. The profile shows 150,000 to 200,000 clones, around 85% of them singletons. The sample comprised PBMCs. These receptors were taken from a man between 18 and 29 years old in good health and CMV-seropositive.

The CDR3 DNA is TGTGCCAGCAGCTCACATCATCAGGGTTTGAACGAGCAGTACTTC. The encoded protein is CASSSHHQGLNEQYF. The V and J genes are TRBV7-6 and TRBJ2-7; weak D call: TRBD1 (5 bases). The germline V gene has CDR1 SGHVS and CDR2 FNYEAQ. Deletions cut 4 bases from V and 5 bases from J, with 18 bases between. The CDR3 has 15 amino acids. Full variable domain (remainder filled in from reference TRBV7-6 and TRBJ2-7): GAGVSQSPRYKVTKRGQDVALRCDPISGHVSLYWYRQALGQGPEFLTYFNYEAQQDKSGLPNDRFSAERPEGSISTLTIQRTEQRDSAMYRCASSSHHQGLNEQYFGPGTRLTVT.

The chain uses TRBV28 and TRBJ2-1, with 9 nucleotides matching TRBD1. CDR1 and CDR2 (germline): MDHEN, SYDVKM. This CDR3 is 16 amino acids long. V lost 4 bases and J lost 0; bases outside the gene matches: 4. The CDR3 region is CASSSPGQGSYNEQFF. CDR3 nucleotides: TGTGCCAGCAGTTCTCCGGGACAGGGCTCCTACAATGAGCAGTTCTTC.

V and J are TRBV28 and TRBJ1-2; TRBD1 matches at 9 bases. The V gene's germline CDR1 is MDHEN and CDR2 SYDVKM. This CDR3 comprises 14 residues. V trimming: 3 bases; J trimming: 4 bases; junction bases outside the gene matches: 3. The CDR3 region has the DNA TGTGCCAGCAGTTTTGGACAGGGGCCCTATGGCTACACCTTC. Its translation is CASSFGQGPYGYTF.

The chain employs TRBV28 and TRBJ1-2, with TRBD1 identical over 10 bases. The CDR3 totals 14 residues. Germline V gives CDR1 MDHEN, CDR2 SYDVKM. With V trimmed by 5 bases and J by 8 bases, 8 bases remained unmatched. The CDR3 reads CASSPGTGVGGYTF. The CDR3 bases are TGTGCCAGCAGTCCCGGGACAGGGGTGGGGGGCTACACCTTC.

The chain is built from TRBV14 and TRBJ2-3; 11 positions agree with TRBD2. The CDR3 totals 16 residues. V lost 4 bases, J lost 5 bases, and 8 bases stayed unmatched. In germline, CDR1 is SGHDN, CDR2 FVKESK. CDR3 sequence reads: CASSPLAGVQRDTQYF. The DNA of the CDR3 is TGTGCCAGCAGCCCACTAGCGGGGGTACAACGAGATACGCAGTATTTT.

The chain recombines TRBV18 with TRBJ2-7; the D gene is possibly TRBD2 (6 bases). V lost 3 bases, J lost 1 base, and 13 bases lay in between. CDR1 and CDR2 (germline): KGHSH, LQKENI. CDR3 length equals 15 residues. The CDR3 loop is CASSPSEGRSYEQYF. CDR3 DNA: TGTGCCAGCTCACCCTCGGAGGGTAGATCCTACGAGCAGTACTTC.

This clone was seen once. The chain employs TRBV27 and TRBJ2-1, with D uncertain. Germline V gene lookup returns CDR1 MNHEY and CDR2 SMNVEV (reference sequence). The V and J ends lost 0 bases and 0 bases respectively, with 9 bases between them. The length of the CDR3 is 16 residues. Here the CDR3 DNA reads TGTGCCAGCAGTTTATCCGCCTCGAGCTCCTACAATGAGCAGTTCTTC. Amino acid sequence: CASSLSASSSYNEQFF.

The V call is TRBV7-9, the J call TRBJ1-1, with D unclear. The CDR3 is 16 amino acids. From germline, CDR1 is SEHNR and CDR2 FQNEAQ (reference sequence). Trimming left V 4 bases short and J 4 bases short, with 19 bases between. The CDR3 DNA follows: TGTGCCAGCAGCTCTCTCGGAGGGAACGAGGGCACTGAAGCTTTCTTT. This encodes CASSSLGGNEGTEAFF.

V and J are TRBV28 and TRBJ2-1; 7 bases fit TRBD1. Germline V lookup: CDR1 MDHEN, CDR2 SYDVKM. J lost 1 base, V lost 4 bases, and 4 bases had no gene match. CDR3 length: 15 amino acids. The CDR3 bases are TGTGCCAGCAGTTCGACAGGGCTATCCTACAATGAGCAGTTCTTC. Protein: CASSSTGLSYNEQFF.

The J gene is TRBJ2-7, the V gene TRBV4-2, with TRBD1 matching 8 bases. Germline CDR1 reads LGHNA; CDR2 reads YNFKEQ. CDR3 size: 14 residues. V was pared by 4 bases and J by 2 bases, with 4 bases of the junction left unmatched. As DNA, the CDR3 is TGTGCCAGCAGCCTTGGACAGGGACCCTACGAGCAGTACTTC. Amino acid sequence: CASSLGQGPYEQYF.

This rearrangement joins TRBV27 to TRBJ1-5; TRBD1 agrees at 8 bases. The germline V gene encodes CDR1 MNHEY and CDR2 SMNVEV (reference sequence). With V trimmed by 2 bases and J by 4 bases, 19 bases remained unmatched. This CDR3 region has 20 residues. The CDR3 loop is CASSLGGRDRTPYPNQPQHF. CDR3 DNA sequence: TGTGCCAGCAGTTTAGGGGGTCGGGACAGGACACCTTACCCGAATCAGCCCCAGCATTTT.

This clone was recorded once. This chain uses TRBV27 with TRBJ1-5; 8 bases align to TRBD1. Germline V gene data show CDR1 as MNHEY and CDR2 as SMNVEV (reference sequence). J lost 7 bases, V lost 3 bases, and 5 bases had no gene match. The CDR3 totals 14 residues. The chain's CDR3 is CASSFQGAYQPQHF. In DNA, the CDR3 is TGTGCCAGCAGTTTCCAGGGGGCTTACCAGCCCCAGCATTTT.

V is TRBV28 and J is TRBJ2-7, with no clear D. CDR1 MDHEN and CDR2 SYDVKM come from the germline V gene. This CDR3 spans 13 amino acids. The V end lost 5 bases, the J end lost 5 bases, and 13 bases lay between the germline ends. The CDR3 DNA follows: TGTGCCAGCAGTCTATCCCCAGCGAACGAGCAGTACTTC. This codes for CASSLSPANEQYF.

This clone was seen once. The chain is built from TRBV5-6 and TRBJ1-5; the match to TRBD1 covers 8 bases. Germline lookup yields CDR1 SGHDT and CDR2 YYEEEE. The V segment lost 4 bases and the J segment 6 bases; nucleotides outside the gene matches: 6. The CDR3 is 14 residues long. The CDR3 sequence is CASSTGTGPQPQHF. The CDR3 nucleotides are TGTGCCAGCAGCACCGGGACAGGCCCTCAGCCCCAGCATTTT.

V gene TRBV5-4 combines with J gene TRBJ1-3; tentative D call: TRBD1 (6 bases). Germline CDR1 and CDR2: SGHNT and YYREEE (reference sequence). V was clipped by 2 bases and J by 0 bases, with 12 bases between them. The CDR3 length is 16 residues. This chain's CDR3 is CASSFGGASSGNTIYF. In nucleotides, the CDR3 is TGTGCCAGCAGCTTCGGGGGGGCGTCCTCTGGAAACACCATATATTTT. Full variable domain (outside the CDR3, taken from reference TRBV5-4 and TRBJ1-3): ETGVTQSPTHLIKTRGQQVTLRCSSQSGHNTVSWYQQALGQGPQFIFQYYREEENGRGNFPPRFSGLQFPNYSSELNVNALELDDSALYLCASSFGGASSGNTIYFGEGSWLTVV.

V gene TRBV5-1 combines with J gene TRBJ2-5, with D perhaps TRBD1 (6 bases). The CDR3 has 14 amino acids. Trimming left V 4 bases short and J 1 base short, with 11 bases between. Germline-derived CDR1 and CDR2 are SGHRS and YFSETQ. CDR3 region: CASSQQGSQETQYF. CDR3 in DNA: TGCGCCAGCAGCCAGCAGGGGAGCCAAGAGACCCAGTACTTC.

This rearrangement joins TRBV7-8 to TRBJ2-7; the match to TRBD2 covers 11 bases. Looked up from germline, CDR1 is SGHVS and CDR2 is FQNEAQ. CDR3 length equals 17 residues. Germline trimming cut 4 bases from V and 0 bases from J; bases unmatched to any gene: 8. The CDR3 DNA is TGTGCCAGCAGCTCGACCCTTAGCGGGAGGGCCTCCTACGAGCAGTACTTC. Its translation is CASSSTLSGRASYEQYF.

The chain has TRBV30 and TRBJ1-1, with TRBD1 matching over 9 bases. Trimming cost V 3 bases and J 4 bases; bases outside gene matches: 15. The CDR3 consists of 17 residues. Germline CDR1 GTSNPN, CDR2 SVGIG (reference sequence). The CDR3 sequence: CAWRATGGNKRGTEAFF. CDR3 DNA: TGTGCCTGGAGAGCAACAGGGGGCAACAAAAGGGGCACTGAAGCTTTCTTT.

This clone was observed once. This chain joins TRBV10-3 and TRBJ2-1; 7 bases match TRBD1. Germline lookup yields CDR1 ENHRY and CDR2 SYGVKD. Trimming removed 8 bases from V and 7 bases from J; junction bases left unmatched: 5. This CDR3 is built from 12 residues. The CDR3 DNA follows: TGTGCCATCGGGACAGTTGGGAATGAGCAGTTCTTC. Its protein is CAIGTVGNEQFF.

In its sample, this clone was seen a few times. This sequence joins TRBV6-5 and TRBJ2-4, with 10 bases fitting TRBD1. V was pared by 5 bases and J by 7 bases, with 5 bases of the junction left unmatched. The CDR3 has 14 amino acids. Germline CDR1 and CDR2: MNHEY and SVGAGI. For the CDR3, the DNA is TGTGCCAGCAGTACGGACAGGGGGAACAACATTCAGTACTTC. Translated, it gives CASSTDRGNNIQYF.